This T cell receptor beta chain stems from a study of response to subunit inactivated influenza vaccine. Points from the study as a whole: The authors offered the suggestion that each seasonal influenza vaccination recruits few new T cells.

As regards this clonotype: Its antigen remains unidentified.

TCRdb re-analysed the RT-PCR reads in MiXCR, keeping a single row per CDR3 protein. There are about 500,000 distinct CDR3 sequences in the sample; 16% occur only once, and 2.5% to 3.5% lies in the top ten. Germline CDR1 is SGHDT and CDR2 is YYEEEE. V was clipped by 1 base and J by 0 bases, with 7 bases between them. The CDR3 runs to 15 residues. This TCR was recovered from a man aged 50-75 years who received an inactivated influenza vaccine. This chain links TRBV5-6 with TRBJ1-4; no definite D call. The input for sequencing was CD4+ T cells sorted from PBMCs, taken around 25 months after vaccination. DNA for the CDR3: TGTGCCAGCAGCTTGAAGGGTCCAACTAATGAAAAACTGTTTTTT. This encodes CASSLKGPTNEKLFF. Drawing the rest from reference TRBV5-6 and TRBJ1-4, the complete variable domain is DAGVTQSPTHLIKTRGQQVTLRCSPKSGHDTVSWYQQALGQGPQFIFQYYEEEERQRGNFPDRFSGHQFPNYSSELNVNALLLGDSALYLCASSLKGPTNEKLFFGSGTQLSVL.